This T cell receptor beta chain was recorded in a study of shared clonotypes between healthy human individuals. Study findings and constraints: Across subsets, estimated richness was generally greater for naive than for memory populations.

On this clone: Its specificity is not known.

Generated by immunoSEQ multiplex PCR, the TCRdb table keeps only in-frame clones and is missing some. The sample has over 850,000 clones; about 84% are singletons. The CDR3 runs to 14 residues. V dropped 3 bases and J dropped 2; count of bases not matched to a gene: 2. Germline V lookup: CDR1 GTSNPN, CDR2 SVGIG (reference sequence). The sequencing input was memory CD4+ T cells from PBMCs. As to subset: CD45RA-negative fraction. V gene TRBV30 combines with J gene TRBJ1-5, with 9 bases aligning to TRBD1. This clonotype was obtained from a young man in good health. Some clones in this sample may be carry-over from other donors' samples. The CDR3 bases are TGTGCCTGGAGCCGGGACAGGGGCAATCAGCCCCAGCATTTT. Translated: CAWSRDRGNQPQHF.